The TCR beta chain described here comes from a study of blood T cell repertoires in COVID-19. Produced via immunoSEQ multiplex PCR; TCRdb's table is partial and in-frame only. The sample consists of roughly 230,000 clones, 80% to 85% of them appearing once. Participant age was roughly 18 to 100 years, and participants resided in fewer than 25 US areas. Cohort 3 donors were reported recovered after two negative PCRs, clearance, or symptom resolution. The J segment lost 15 bases and the V segment lost 3 bases, leaving 5 bases of the junction unmatched. Germline CDR1 SGHNT, CDR2 YENEEA. CDR3 size: 11 residues.

This receptor was identified in a middle-aged man who had recovered from COVID-19. V usage is TRBV11-3 and J usage is TRBJ2-3; 8 bases are shared with TRBD2. Sequencing was done on a sample of PBMCs or T cells enriched from blood (not recorded which). CDR3: CASSFGTRSYF. Written as DNA, the CDR3 is TGTGCCAGCAGCTTCGGGACTAGGAGCTATTTT.